This TCR beta chain was sequenced for a study of chemoradiotherapy in HPV16-positive cancers. Study background: A couple of HPV16-positive patients' cells yielded candidate HPV-specific clones and common motifs.

Samples were taken several times over chemoradiotherapy. Germline lookup yields CDR1 MNHEY and CDR2 SMNVEV (reference sequence). The CDR3 totals 15 residues. With 6 bases clipped from V and 4 bases from J, the junction kept 6 bases outside the gene matches. Clones were sequenced by immunoSEQ multiplex PCR, and TCRdb holds only the in-frame ones, with some missing. Altogether tens of thousands of clones are present, roughly 87% being singletons, with the ten largest covering 3% to 3.5%. The chain couples TRBV27 to TRBJ1-5; 10 nucleotides line up with TRBD1. This TCR came from a human donor with HPV-associated anogenital cancer. The sequencing used blood, collected from a patient who underwent chemoradiotherapy. The CDR3 here is CASRPGQGFNQPQHF. For the CDR3, the DNA is TGTGCCAGCAGACCGGGACAGGGGTTTAATCAGCCCCAGCATTTT.